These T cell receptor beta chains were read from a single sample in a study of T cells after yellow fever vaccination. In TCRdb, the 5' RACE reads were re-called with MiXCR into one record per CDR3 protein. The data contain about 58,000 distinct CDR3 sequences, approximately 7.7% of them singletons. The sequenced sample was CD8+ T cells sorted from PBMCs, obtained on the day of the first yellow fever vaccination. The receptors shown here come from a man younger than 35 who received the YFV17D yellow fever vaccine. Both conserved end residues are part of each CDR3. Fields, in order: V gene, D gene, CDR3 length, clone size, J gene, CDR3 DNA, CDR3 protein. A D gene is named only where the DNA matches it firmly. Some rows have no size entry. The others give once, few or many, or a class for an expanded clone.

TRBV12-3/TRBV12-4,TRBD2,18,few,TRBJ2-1,TGTGCCAGCAGTTTTAGGCTAGCGGGGGGTCACTCCTACAATGAGCAGTTCTTC,CASSFRLAGGHSYNEQFF
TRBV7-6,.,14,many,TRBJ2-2,TGTGCCAGCAGCTCGGCCGTTAGGGTCGGGGAGCTGTTTTTT,CASSSAVRVGELFF
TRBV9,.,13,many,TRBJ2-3,TGTGCCAGCAGCGGTAGCGGTTTGAATACGCAGTATTTT,CASSGSGLNTQYF
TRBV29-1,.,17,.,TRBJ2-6,TGCAGCGTTGAAGATAGGTCCAGGGCCACTGGGGCCAACGTCCTGACTTTC,CSVEDRSRATGANVLTF
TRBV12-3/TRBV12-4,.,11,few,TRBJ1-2,TGTGCCAGCAGTTTTCTCTATGGCTACACCTTC,CASSFLYGYTF
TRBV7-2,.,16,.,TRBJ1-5,TGTGCCAGCAGCTTAGAAGTGGCAACGCCCGATCAGCCCCAGCATTTT,CASSLEVATPDQPQHF
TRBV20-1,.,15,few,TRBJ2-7,TGCAGTGCTATTAACACCTTTTACGGCAACTACGAGCAGTACTTC,CSAINTFYGNYEQYF
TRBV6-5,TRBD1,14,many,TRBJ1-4,TGTGCCAGCAGTTTACAGGGGGCTAATGAAAAACTGTTTTTT,CASSLQGANEKLFF
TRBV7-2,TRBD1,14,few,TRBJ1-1,TGTGCCAGCAGCTGGACAGGGCGCGAAACTGAAGCTTTCTTT,CASSWTGRETEAFF
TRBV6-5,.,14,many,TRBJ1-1,TGTGCCAGCGGGGCATTCGTCGGTAACACTGAAGCTTTCTTT,CASGAFVGNTEAFF
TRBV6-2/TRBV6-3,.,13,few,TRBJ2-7,TGTGCCAGCAGTTACCAACCGTCCTACGAGCAGTACTTC,CASSYQPSYEQYF
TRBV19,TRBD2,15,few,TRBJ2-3,TGTGCCAGTAGCCCCACTAGCGGGGTCGGAGATACGCAGTATTTT,CASSPTSGVGDTQYF
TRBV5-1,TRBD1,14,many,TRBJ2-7,TGCGCCAGCACGGGGGGACAGGGGGCCTACGAGCAGTACTTC,CASTGGQGAYEQYF
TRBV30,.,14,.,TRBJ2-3,TGTGCCTGGACTAGCGCTGCCGGGACAGATACGCAGTATTTT,CAWTSAAGTDTQYF
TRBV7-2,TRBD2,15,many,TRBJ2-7,TGTGCCAGCAGCACCACTAGCGGGGACGTCTACGAGCAGTACTTC,CASSTTSGDVYEQYF
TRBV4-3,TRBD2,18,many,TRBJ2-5,TGCGCCAGCAGCCAAAGCGTAGTAGCGGGAACGAACCAAGAGACCCAGTACTTC,CASSQSVVAGTNQETQYF
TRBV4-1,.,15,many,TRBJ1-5,TGCGCCAGCAGCCAAGAGGGGGCAGGTATGCAGCCCCAGCATTTT,CASSQEGAGMQPQHF
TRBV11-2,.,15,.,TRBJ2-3,TGTGCCAGCAGCCCGGCCCCCCTAGGAACAGATACGCAGTATTTT,CASSPAPLGTDTQYF
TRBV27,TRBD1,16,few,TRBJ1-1,TGTGCCAGCAGTTACGTAGGGGGCGCGGGTGGAACTGAAGCTTTCTTT,CASSYVGGAGGTEAFF
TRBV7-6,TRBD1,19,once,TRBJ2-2,TGTGCCAGCAGCTCAGAATCCCGGACAGGGGGCATGAACACCGGGGAGCTGTTTTTT,CASSSESRTGGMNTGELFF
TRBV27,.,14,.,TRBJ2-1,TGTGCCAGCAGTCTCTCGGCCCTTGGCAATGAGCAGTTCTTC,CASSLSALGNEQFF
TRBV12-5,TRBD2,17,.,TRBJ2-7,TGTGCTAGTGGTTCCCCCTTCTCTAGCGGGGGGAGGGACGAGCAGTACTTC,CASGSPFSSGGRDEQYF
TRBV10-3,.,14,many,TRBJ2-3,TGTGCCATCAGTGACAGGGATGGTACAGATACGCAGTATTTT,CAISDRDGTDTQYF
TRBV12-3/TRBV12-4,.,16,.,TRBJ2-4,TGTGCCAGCAGTTTAGCCGGCGACATGACCTTAAACATTCAGTACTTC,CASSLAGDMTLNIQYF
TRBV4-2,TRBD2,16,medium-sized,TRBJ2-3,TGTGCCAGCAGCCAAGCACTAGCGGGGGGTACAGATACGCAGTATTTT,CASSQALAGGTDTQYF
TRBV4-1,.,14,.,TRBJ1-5,TGCGCCAGCAGCCCCCGACAGTCCAATCAGCCCCAGCATTTT,CASSPRQSNQPQHF
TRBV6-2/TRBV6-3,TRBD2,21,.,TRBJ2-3,TGTGCCAGCAGTCTCTACCCGGGGACTAGCGGGGGGCAGAACGGGCGAGATACGCAGTATTTT,CASSLYPGTSGGQNGRDTQYF
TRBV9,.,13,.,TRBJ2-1,TGTGCCAGCAGCGTAGGGGAGTTCAATGAGCAGTTCTTC,CASSVGEFNEQFF
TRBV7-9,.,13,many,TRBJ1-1,TGTGCCAGCAGCTCGAGGGGAGCGCCTGAAGCTTTCTTT,CASSSRGAPEAFF
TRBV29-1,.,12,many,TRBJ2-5,TGCAGCGTTGACGGCCGCCTAGAGACCCAGTACTTC,CSVDGRLETQYF
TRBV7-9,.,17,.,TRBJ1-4,TGTGCCAGCAGCTTGGATCATACAGGGTTCCGAAATGAAAAACTGTTTTTT,CASSLDHTGFRNEKLFF
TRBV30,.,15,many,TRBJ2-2,TGTGCCTGGAGTGTAGGTTATCCGAACACCGGGGAGCTGTTTTTT,CAWSVGYPNTGELFF
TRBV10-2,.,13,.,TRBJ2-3,TGCGCCAGCGGCTCCTCAGGGGCAGATACGCAGTATTTT,CASGSSGADTQYF
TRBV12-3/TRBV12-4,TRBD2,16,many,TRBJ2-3,TGTGCCAGCAGTTTACCACAGCGGGGGGGCACAGATACGCAGTATTTT,CASSLPQRGGTDTQYF
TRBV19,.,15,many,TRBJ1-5,TGTGCCAGTAGGTCTCGGGACAATGGCAATCAGCCCCAGCATTTT,CASRSRDNGNQPQHF
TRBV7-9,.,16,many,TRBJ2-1,TGTGCCAGCAGCTTAGTTGTTGGCAGTACAGCCGGTGAGCAGTTCTTC,CASSLVVGSTAGEQFF
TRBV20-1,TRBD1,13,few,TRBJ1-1,TGCAGTGCTGTCAGGGGGAGAAACACTGAAGCTTTCTTT,CSAVRGRNTEAFF
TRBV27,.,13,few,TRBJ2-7,TGTGCCAGCAGTCCCCGGGGTTTCTACGAGCAGTACTTC,CASSPRGFYEQYF
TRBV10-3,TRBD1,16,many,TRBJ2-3,TGTGCCATCAGAGGTCCGGGACAGGGTAGTTCCGGTACGCAGTATTTT,CAIRGPGQGSSGTQYF
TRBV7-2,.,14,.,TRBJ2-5,TGTGCCAGCAGCTTAGGTGGGGTCCTTGAGACCCAGTACTTC,CASSLGGVLETQYF
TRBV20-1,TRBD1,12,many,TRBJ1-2,TGCAGTGCCCCCGGGACAGGGCATGGCTACACCTTC,CSAPGTGHGYTF
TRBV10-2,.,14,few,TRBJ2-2,TGCGCCAGCAGGGAAGCGGTGAGGGCCGGGGAGCTGTTTTTT,CASREAVRAGELFF
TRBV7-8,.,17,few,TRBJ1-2,TGTGCCAGCAGCCTGCGTGGTGATCAGGGGCCTAACTATGGCTACACCTTC,CASSLRGDQGPNYGYTF
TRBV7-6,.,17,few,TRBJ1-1,TGTGCCAGCAGCTTAGCGCAAGTGGCTGGGGCTAGCACTGAAGCTTTCTTT,CASSLAQVAGASTEAFF
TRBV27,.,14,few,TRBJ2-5,TGTGCCAGCATGGATCTAGGGGTACAAGAGACCCAGTACTTC,CASMDLGVQETQYF
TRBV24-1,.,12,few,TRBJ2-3,TGTGCCACCACAGGGTCGGAGGATACGCAGTATTTT,CATTGSEDTQYF
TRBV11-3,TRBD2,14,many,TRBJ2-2,TGTGCCAGCAGCCGATACGCGGGGGCCGGGGAGCTGTTTTTT,CASSRYAGAGELFF
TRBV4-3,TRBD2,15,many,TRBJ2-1,TGCGCCAGCAGCCAAGATACGGGGGGGCTTGATGAGCAGTTCTTC,CASSQDTGGLDEQFF
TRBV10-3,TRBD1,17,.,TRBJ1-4,TGTGCCATCAGTGACCCCAGACAGGGGACACAAAATGAAAAACTGTTTTTT,CAISDPRQGTQNEKLFF
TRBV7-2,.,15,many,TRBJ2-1,TGTGCCAGCAGCTTAGTCATGGGACCCTACAATGAGCAGTTCTTC,CASSLVMGPYNEQFF
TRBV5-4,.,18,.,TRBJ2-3,TGTGCCAGCAGCTTGGAGCCCGAGGATTACCTTAGCACAGATACGCAGTATTTT,CASSLEPEDYLSTDTQYF
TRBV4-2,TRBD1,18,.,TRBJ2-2,TGTGCCAGCAGCCATCCGGGACAGGGAGGTTGGAGCGCCGGGGAGCTGTTTTTT,CASSHPGQGGWSAGELFF
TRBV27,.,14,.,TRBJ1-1,TGTGCCAGTACGCCGGGGGGACCAAACACTGAAGCTTTCTTT,CASTPGGPNTEAFF
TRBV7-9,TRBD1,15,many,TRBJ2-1,TGTGCCAGCAGTACGACAGGGGCTATTTACAATGAGCAGTTCTTC,CASSTTGAIYNEQFF
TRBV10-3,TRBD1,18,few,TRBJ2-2,TGTGCCATCAGTGAGGATTTGGTAGGACAGGGTATCACCGGGGAGCTGTTTTTT,CAISEDLVGQGITGELFF
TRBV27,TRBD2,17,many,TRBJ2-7,TGTGCCAGCAGTCCCATAGGACTAGCGGGGGGAAGGTACGAGCAGTACTTC,CASSPIGLAGGRYEQYF
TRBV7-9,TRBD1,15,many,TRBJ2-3,TGTGCCAGCACCTGGGGACAGGGTAGCACAGATACGCAGTATTTT,CASTWGQGSTDTQYF
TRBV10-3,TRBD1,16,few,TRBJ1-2,TGTGCCATCAGTGAGAGGGGGGGACAGTTAAACTATGGCTACACCTTC,CAISERGGQLNYGYTF
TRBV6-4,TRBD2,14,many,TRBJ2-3,TGTGCCAGCAGTGAGCGGGGGGGCACAGATACGCAGTATTTT,CASSERGGTDTQYF